This T cell receptor beta chain emerged from a study of cytomegalovirus exposure and HLA in healthy donors. This table comes from immunoSEQ multiplex PCR, and its TCRdb copy is limited to in-frame clones, with some not included. Seen here are about 190,000 clones, 84% observed once, and the top ten hold approximately 3%. The CDR3 runs to 14 residues. The ends were cut back, 5 bases at V and 2 bases at J, with 15 bases in the middle. The germline V gene encodes CDR1 SQVTM and CDR2 ANQGSEA. Concerning this clone itself: Its target is not known.

Points from the study as a whole: In vitro assays verified that three CMV-associated chains recognized CMV antigens specifically.

The receptor comes from a woman aged 18-29 years in good health and CMV-seropositive. The specimen was PBMCs. The V and J genes are TRBV29-1 and TRBJ2-5, with a weak D call TRBD1 (5 bases). The CDR3 DNA reads TGCAGCGTTTGCCTGGCAGGGCGGCAAGAGACCCAGTACTTC. Protein sequence: CSVCLAGRQETQYF.